This T cell receptor beta chain was sequenced during a study of cytomegalovirus exposure and HLA in healthy donors. Study-wide findings and caveats: Listed as cytomegalovirus-associated were more than 150 TCR beta chains. Most TCR sequences proved rare, with some public TCRs found in many donors.

Repertoires were generated with immunoSEQ multiplex PCR, while TCRdb's copy carries only in-frame clones and drops some. Of around 34,000 clones listed, approximately 95% are singletons. The donors were members of the roughly 130-subject validation cohort (separate from the approximately 650-subject first cohort). This clone has a single count. What it recognizes is unknown. Trimming pared 0 bases from V and 0 bases from J, leaving 7 bases between. The germline CDR1 and CDR2 sequences are SGDLS and YYNGEE. The CDR3 has 15 amino acids. The gene calls are TRBV9 and TRBJ1-3; no clear D gene. This clonotype originated in a man in his late teens or twenties in good health and CMV-seronegative. The sequencing input was PBMCs. For the CDR3, the DNA is TGTGCCAGCAGCGTAGACAGTTTCTCTGGAAACACCATATATTTT. Translating it yields CASSVDSFSGNTIYF. Variable domain in full (rest from reference TRBV9 and TRBJ1-3): DSGVTQTPKHLITATGQRVTLRCSPRSGDLSVYWYQQSLDQGLQFLIQYYNGEERAKGNILERFSAQQFPDLHSELNLSSLELGDSALYFCASSVDSFSGNTIYFGEGSWLTVV.